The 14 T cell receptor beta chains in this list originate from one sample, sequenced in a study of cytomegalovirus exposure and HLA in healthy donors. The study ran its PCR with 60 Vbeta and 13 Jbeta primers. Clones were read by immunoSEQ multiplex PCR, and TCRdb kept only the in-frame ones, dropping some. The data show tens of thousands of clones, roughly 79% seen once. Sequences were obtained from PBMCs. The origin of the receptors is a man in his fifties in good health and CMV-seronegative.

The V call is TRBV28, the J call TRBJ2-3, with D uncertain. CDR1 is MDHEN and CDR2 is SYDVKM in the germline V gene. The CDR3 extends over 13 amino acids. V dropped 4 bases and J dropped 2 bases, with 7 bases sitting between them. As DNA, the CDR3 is TGTGCCAGCAGTTCGCCACTCACAGATACGCAGTATTTT. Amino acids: CASSSPLTDTQYF.

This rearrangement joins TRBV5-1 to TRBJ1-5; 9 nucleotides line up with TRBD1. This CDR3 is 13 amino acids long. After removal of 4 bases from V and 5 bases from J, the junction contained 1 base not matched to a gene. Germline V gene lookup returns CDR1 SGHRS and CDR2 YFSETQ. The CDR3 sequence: CASSGDRDQPQHF. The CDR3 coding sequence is TGCGCCAGCAGCGGGGACAGGGATCAGCCCCAGCATTTT.

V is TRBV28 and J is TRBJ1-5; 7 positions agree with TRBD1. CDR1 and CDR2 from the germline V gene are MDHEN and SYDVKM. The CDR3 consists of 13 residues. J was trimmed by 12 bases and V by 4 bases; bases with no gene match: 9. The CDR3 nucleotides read TGTGCCAGCAGTTCCTGGGACAGAGGGGTCCAGCATTTT. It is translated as CASSSWDRGVQHF.

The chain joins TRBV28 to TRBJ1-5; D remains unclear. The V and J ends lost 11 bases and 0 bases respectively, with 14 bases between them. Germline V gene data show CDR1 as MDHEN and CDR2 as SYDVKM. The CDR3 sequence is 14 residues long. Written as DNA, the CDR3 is TGTGCCGTCAGGCCGGGAGTTAGCAATCAGCCCCAGCATTTT. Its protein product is CAVRPGVSNQPQHF. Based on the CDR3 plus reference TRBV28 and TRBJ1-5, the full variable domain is DVKVTQSSRYLVKRTGEKVFLECVQDMDHENMFWYRQDPGLGLRLIYFSYDVKMKEKGDIPEGYSVSREKKERFSLILESASTNQTSMYLCAVRPGVSNQPQHFGDGTRLSIL.

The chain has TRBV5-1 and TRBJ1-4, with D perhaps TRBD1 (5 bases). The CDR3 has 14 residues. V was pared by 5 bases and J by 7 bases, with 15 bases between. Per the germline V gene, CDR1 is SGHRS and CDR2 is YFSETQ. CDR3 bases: TGCGCCAGCAGGTTAGACAGCCTTAGTGAAAAACTGTTTTTT. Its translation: CASRLDSLSEKLFF. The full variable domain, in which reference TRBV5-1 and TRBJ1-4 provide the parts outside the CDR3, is KAGVTQTPRYLIKTRGQQVTLSCSPISGHRSVSWYQQTPGQGLQFLFEYFSETQRNKGNFPGRFSGRQFSNSRSEMNVSTLELGDSALYLCASRLDSLSEKLFFGSGTQLSVL.

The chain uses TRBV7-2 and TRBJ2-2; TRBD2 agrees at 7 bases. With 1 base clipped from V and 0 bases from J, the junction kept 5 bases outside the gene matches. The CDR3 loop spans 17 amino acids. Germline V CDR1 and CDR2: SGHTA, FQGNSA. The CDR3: CASSLDSGIPNTGELFF. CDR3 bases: TGTGCCAGCAGCTTAGACAGCGGGATCCCGAACACCGGGGAGCTGTTTTTT.

The CDR3 loop reads CAGQPRTAGTEAFF. The CDR3 DNA is TGTGCCGGCCAGCCCAGGACAGCGGGAACTGAAGCTTTCTTT. V is TRBV7-9 and J is TRBJ1-1; D possibly corresponds to TRBD1 (6 bases). V lost 11 bases, J lost 5 bases, and 21 bases lay in between. The germline CDR1 and CDR2 sequences are SEHNR and FQNEAQ (reference sequence). The CDR3 runs to 14 residues.

The CDR3 reads CASSWGGAYNEQFF. In DNA form, the CDR3 reads TGTGCCAGCTCCTGGGGAGGGGCATACAATGAGCAGTTCTTC. The rearrangement uses TRBV19 and TRBJ2-1, with 7 bases lining up with TRBD2. Germline CDR1 LNHDA, CDR2 SQIVND (reference sequence). There are 14 residues in the CDR3. J gave up 4 bases and V 9 bases, and 9 bases lay outside the gene matches.

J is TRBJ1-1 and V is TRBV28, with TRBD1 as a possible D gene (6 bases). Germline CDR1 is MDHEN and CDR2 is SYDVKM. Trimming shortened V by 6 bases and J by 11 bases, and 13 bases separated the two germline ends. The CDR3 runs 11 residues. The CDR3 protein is CASRVTQGAFF. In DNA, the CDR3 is TGTGCCAGCAGGGTGACTCAGGGGGCTTTCTTT.

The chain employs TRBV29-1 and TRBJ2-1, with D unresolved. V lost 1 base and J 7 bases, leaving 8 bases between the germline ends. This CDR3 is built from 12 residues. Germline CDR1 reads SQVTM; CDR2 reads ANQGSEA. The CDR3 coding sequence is TGCAGCGTTGAAGGAAGGCGGAATGAGCAGTTCTTC. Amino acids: CSVEGRRNEQFF.

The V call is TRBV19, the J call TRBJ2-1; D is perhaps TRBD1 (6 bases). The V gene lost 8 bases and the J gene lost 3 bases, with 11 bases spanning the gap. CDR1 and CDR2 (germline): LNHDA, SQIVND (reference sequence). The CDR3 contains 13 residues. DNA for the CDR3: TGTGCCAGTGCCACAGGGTTCTACAATGAGCAGTTCTTC. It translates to CASATGFYNEQFF.

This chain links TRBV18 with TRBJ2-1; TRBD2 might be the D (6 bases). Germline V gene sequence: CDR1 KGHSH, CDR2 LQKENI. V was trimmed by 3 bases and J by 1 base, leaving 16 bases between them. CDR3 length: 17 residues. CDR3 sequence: CASSPPSGYTSYNEQFF. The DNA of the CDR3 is TGTGCCAGCTCACCCCCCAGCGGGTACACTTCCTACAATGAGCAGTTCTTC.

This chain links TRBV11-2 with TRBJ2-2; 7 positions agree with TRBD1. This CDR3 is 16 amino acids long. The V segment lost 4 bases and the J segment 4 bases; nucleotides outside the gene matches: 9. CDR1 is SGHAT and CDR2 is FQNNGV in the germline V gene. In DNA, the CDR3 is TGTGCCAGCAGCTCAACCTACCCAGGGGGCACCGGGGAGCTGTTTTTT. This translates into CASSSTYPGGTGELFF.

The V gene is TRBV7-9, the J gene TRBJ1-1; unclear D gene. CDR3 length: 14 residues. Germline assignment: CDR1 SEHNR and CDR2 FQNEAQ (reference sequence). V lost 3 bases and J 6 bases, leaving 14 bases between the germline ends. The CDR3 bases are TGTGCCAGCAGCTTTGCCTTACGGGGTCCTGAAGCTTTCTTT. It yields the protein CASSFALRGPEAFF. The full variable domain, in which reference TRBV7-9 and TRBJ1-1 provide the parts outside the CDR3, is DTGVSQNPRHKITKRGQNVTFRCDPISEHNRLYWYRQTLGQGPEFLTYFQNEAQLEKSRLLSDRFSAERPKGSFSTLEIQRTEQGDSAMYLCASSFALRGPEAFFGQGTRLTVV.